This T cell receptor beta chain was recorded in a study of blood T cell repertoires in COVID-19. For the study at large: Sample material is recorded as cDNA or gDNA derived from T cells, B-cell-depleted T cells, or PBMCs.

CDR3 length equals 13 residues. Germline V gene lookup returns CDR1 LGHDT and CDR2 YNNKEL (reference sequence). Trimming at V came to 8 bases and at J to 5 bases, leaving 4 bases not matched to a gene. The authors' processing: Quantification of nucleated cells was approximated via reference gene primer amplification. Clones were read by immunoSEQ multiplex PCR, and TCRdb kept only the in-frame ones, dropping some. For V, J and clone size, that table is used; D and trimming come from the DNA. The repertoire holds approximately 80,000 clones, with roughly 85% as singletons. Patients at the Seattle site were enrolled during active infection and followed longitudinally.

Sequencing used peripheral blood. The chain uses TRBV3-1 (or the pseudogene TRBV3-2) and TRBJ1-5; 9 bases agree with TRBD1. The source is a man aged 50 to 59 with COVID-19, enrolled during active disease. The CDR3 nucleotides are TGTGCCAGCTCGGGACAGGGCTATCAGCCCCAGCATTTT. Translating it yields CASSGQGYQPQHF.